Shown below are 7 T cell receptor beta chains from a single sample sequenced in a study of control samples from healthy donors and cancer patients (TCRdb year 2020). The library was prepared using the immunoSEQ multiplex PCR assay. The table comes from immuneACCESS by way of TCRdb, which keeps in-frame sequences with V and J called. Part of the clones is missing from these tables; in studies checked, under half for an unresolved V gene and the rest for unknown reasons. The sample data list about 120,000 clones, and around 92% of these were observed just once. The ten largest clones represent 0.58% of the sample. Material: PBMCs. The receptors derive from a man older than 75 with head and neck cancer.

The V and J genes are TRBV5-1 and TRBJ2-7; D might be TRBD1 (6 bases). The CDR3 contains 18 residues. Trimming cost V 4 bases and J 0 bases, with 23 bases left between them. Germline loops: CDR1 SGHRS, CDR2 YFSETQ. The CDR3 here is CASSHLGATGVFSYEQYF. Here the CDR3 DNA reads TGCGCCAGCAGCCATTTGGGGGCCACAGGAGTCTTCTCCTACGAGCAGTACTTC.

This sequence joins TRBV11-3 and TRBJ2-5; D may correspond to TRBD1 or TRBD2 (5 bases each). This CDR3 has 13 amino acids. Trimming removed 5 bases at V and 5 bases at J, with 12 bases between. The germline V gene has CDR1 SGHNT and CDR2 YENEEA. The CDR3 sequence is CASSPGLSETQYF. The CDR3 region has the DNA TGTGCCAGCAGCCCGGGGCTATCTGAGACCCAGTACTTC. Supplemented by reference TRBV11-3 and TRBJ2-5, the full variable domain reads EAGVVQSPRYKIIEKKQPVAFWCNPISGHNTLYWYLQNLGQGPELLIRYENEEAVDDSQLPKDRFSAERLKGVDSTLKIQPAELGDSAVYLCASSPGLSETQYFGPGTRLLVL.

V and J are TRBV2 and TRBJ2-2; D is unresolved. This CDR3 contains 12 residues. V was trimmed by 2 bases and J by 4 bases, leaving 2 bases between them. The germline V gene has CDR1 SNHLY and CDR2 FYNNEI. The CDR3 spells CASSESTGELFF. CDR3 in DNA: TGTGCCAGCAGTGAAAGCACCGGGGAGCTGTTTTTT.

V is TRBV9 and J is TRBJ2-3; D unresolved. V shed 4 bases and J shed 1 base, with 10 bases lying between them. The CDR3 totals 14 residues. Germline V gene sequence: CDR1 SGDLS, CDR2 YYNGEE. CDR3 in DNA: TGTGCCAGCAGCCCCCACTCCGGCACAGATACGCAGTATTTT. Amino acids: CASSPHSGTDTQYF. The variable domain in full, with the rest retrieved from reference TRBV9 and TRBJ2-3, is DSGVTQTPKHLITATGQRVTLRCSPRSGDLSVYWYQQSLDQGLQFLIQYYNGEERAKGNILERFSAQQFPDLHSELNLSSLELGDSALYFCASSPHSGTDTQYFGPGTRLTVL.

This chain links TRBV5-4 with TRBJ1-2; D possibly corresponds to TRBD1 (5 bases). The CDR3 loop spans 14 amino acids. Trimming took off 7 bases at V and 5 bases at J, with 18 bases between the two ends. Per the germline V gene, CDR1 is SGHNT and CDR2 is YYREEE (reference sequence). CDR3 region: CASLPAGVWYGYTF. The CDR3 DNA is TGTGCCAGCCTCCCTGCGGGGGTTTGGTATGGCTACACCTTC.

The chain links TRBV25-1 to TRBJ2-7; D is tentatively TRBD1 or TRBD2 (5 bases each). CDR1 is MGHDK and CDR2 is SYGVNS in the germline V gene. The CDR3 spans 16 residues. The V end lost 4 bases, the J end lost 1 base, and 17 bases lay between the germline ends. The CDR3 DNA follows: TGTGCCAGCAGTGCATATCCGGGGCCACGGTCCTACGAGCAGTACTTC. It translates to CASSAYPGPRSYEQYF.

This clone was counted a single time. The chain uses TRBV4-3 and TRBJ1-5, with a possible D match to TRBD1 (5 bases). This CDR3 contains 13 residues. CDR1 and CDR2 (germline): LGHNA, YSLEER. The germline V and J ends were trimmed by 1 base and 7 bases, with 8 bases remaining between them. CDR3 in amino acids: CASSQARGQPQHF. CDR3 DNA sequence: TGCGCCAGCAGCCAAGCCCGGGGGCAGCCCCAGCATTTT.